These T cell receptor beta chains were read from a single sample in a study of shared clonotypes between healthy human individuals. Libraries were prepared by immunoSEQ multiplex PCR; TCRdb keeps only in-frame clonotypes and omits some of them. This table holds around 1,100,000 clones, around three quarters found once. Sequenced: memory CD4+ T cells from PBMCs. The receptors stem from a man aged 18 to 29 in good health. Some clones in this sample may be carry-over from other donors' samples. CDR3s include the opening cysteine and the closing phenylalanine or tryptophan. D genes are given only for firm matches. Only some rows state a clone size, as once, few, many or a class for expanded clones.

CDR3,DNA,size,D,J,V
CASSLETGYEQYF,TGTGCCAGCAGCTTAGAAACAGGCTACGAGCAGTACTTC,-,-,TRBJ2-7,TRBV7-6
CASSSGQGFYTEAFF,TGTGCCAGCAGTTCGGGACAGGGGTTTTACACTGAAGCTTTCTTT,-,TRBD1,TRBJ1-1,TRBV6-8
CASSLSRGYTF,TGTGCCAGCAGTTTGAGTCGTGGCTACACCTTC,-,-,TRBJ1-2,TRBV28
CASSPEAGFFALYEQYF,TGTGCCAGCAGCCCTGAGGCGGGTTTCTTCGCCCTTTACGAGCAGTACTTC,many,-,TRBJ2-7,TRBV28
CASSPSSNTGELFF,TGCGCCAGCAGCCCTTCTTCGAACACCGGGGAGCTGTTTTTT,-,-,TRBJ2-2,TRBV5-1
CASSSEIFNEQFF,TGTGCCAGCAGCTCAGAGATCTTCAATGAGCAGTTCTTC,-,-,TRBJ2-1,TRBV11-3
CASSQDWQSHEQYF,TGTGCCAGCAGCCAAGATTGGCAATCCCACGAGCAGTACTTC,once,-,TRBJ2-7,TRBV14
CAWTDGSSYNEQFF,TGTGCCTGGACGGACGGTTCCTCCTACAATGAGCAGTTCTTC,-,-,TRBJ2-1,TRBV30
CASRRYTNTGELFF,TGTGCCAGTCGCAGGTATACCAACACCGGGGAGCTGTTTTTT,-,-,TRBJ2-2,TRBV13
CASSWTDSNQPQHF,TGTGCCAGCAGTTGGACAGATAGCAATCAGCCCCAGCATTTT,-,-,TRBJ1-5,TRBV6-1
CASSLARVWERDYGYTF,TGTGCCAGCAGCTTGGCCAGGGTATGGGAGAGGGACTATGGCTACACCTTC,-,-,TRBJ1-2,TRBV5-8
CASRTGTSQSPLHF,TGTGCCAGCAGAACCGGGACAAGTCAGTCACCCCTCCACTTT,-,-,TRBJ1-6,TRBV6-6
CASSLGWREGPDTQYF,TGTGCCAGCAGCTTAGGCTGGCGGGAGGGCCCAGATACGCAGTATTTT,once,TRBD2,TRBJ2-3,TRBV13
CSAPWPNIQYF,TGCAGTGCTCCCTGGCCAAACATTCAGTACTTC,-,-,TRBJ2-4,TRBV20-1
CASSVVASGYNEQFF,TGTGCCAGCAGCGTAGTGGCTAGCGGCTACAATGAGCAGTTCTTC,-,TRBD2,TRBJ2-1,TRBV9
CASSIRTEETQYF,TGTGCCAGCAGTATTAGGACGGAAGAGACCCAGTACTTC,-,-,TRBJ2-5,TRBV27
CASSVTSQFGGGIYNEQFF,TGTGCCAGCAGCGTAACTAGCCAGTTTGGCGGGGGAATCTACAATGAGCAGTTCTTC,-,TRBD2,TRBJ2-1,TRBV9
CASSVGPLSTGELFF,TGTGCCAGCAGTGTGGGACCCCTCTCCACCGGGGAGCTGTTTTTT,few,-,TRBJ2-2,TRBV6-4
CASSIGGRTEAFF,TGCGCCAGCAGCATCGGGGGGCGAACTGAAGCTTTCTTT,-,-,TRBJ1-1,TRBV5-1
CASGLSPMNTGELFF,TGTGCTAGTGGTCTCTCCCCGATGAACACCGGGGAGCTGTTTTTT,few,-,TRBJ2-2,TRBV12-5
CATTRGTGLAGNTIYF,TGTGCCACCACCCGAGGAACGGGGTTAGCCGGAAACACCATATATTTT,-,-,TRBJ1-3,TRBV15
CAWAPGGVVDFF,TGTGCCTGGGCCCCCGGCGGAGTAGTCGACTTCTTT,-,-,TRBJ1-1,TRBV30
CASSQLSKNIQYF,TGTGCCAGCAGCCAACTCTCCAAAAACATTCAGTACTTC,-,-,TRBJ2-4,TRBV14
CAWSEGTSTDTQYF,TGTGCCTGGAGCGAGGGGACCAGCACAGATACGCAGTATTTT,-,-,TRBJ2-3,TRBV30
CASSMGDKLYGYTF,TGTGCCAGTAGTATGGGGGACAAGCTCTATGGCTACACCTTC,-,-,TRBJ1-2,TRBV19
CASSLDFGAGFFYGAFF,TGTGCCAGCAGCTTAGATTTTGGGGCAGGGTTTTTTTATGGAGCTTTCTTT,-,-,TRBJ1-1,TRBV11-3
CASSPLDGYTF,TGTGCCAGCAGTCCTTTAGATGGCTACACCTTC,-,-,TRBJ1-2,TRBV6-6
CAWSALGGLGYTF,TGTGCCTGGAGTGCCCTAGGGGGCTTAGGCTACACCTTC,few,TRBD1,TRBJ1-2,TRBV30
CASSTAQGGSGNTIYF,TGCGCCAGCAGCACGGCACAGGGGGGATCTGGAAACACCATATATTTT,-,TRBD1,TRBJ1-3,TRBV5-1
CASSFGGGNVADTQYF,TGCGCCAGCAGCTTTGGAGGCGGGAATGTAGCAGATACGCAGTATTTT,once,-,TRBJ2-3,TRBV5-1
CAWSSSGTGGIYGYTF,TGTGCCTGGAGCTCTTCCGGGACAGGGGGGATCTATGGCTACACCTTC,-,TRBD1,TRBJ1-2,TRBV30
CASSALPQVEQPQHF,TGTGCCAGCAGTGCCCTTCCCCAGGTCGAGCAGCCCCAGCATTTT,-,-,TRBJ1-5,TRBV6-1
CASRKTGGYEQYF,TGTGCCAGCAGAAAGACAGGGGGCTACGAGCAGTACTTC,-,TRBD1,TRBJ2-7,TRBV6-6
CASSPEGWRMYGYTF,TGTGCCAGCAGCCCAGAGGGTTGGCGCATGTATGGCTACACCTTC,once,-,TRBJ1-2,TRBV11-3
CASSRDRVRAEQYF,TGTGCCAGCAGTAGGGACAGGGTTAGGGCCGAGCAGTACTTC,-,TRBD1,TRBJ2-7,TRBV13
CASSSLRGNSYEQYF,TGTGCCAGCAGTTCCCTCCGGGGGAACTCCTACGAGCAGTACTTC,-,-,TRBJ2-7,TRBV28
CASSQDSQGRREQYF,TGCGCCAGCAGCCAAGATTCACAGGGCAGGAGGGAGCAGTACTTC,-,-,TRBJ2-7,TRBV4-1
CASGLWADAGGEQFF,TGCGCCAGTGGCCTTTGGGCGGATGCCGGTGGAGAGCAGTTCTTC,-,-,TRBJ2-1,TRBV5-1
CSARTLTGETQYF,TGCAGCGCCCGAACTCTAACAGGAGAGACCCAGTACTTC,-,-,TRBJ2-5,TRBV29-1